This is a list of T cell receptor beta chains from one sample in a study of vaccination and CD4 T cells after COVID-19. One entry per CDR3 protein results from TCRdb running MiXCR on the PCR reads. The sample yields 24,000 or so distinct CDR3 sequences, under 70% seen once. The antigens of these receptors remain unknown. The sequenced material came from CD4+ T cells from blood, cultured in vitro. The receptors here all came from a human donor who had recovered from COVID-19. Each CDR3 is given with its conserved first and last residue. A D gene is named only where the DNA matches it firmly. Expanded clones are given a class, and other clones once, few, many or no size at all.

d_call	clone_size	v_call	j_call	cdr3_aa	cdr3_nt
-	few	TRBV7-8	TRBJ1-1	CASSLTSNTEAFF	TGTGCCAGCAGCTTAACTTCGAACACTGAAGCTTTCTTT
-	few	TRBV6-1	TRBJ1-3	CASSPRPLSSGNTIYF	TGTGCCAGCAGCCCCCGACCGTTAAGCTCTGGAAACACCATATATTTT
-	-	TRBV7-2	TRBJ1-5	CASSFWYNQPQHF	TGTGCCAGCAGCTTTTGGTACAATCAGCCCCAGCATTTT
-	few	TRBV7-2	TRBJ1-2	CASSLAPRQNYGYTF	TGTGCCAGCAGCTTAGCTCCCAGGCAGAACTATGGCTACACCTTC
-	-	TRBV7-9	TRBJ2-7	CASSLAGISYEQYF	TGTGCCAGCAGCTTAGCCGGGATCTCCTACGAGCAGTACTTC
-	-	TRBV7-2	TRBJ2-2	CASSLHTGELFF	TGTGCCAGCAGCCTTCATACCGGGGAGCTGTTTTTT
TRBD1	-	TRBV6-5	TRBJ1-2	CASSSTRDRAMRGYTF	TGTGCCAGCAGTTCGACCCGGGACAGGGCGATGCGAGGCTACACCTTC
-	-	TRBV25-1	TRBJ1-1	CASRGRVKAFF	TGTGCCAGCAGGGGCAGGGTTAAAGCTTTCTTT
-	few	TRBV6-5	TRBJ2-3	CASRYPTSTDTQYF	TGTGCCAGCAGGTACCCTACTAGCACAGATACGCAGTATTTT
-	-	TRBV28	TRBJ1-5	CASRPLRTGQPQHF	TGTGCCAGCAGACCCCTCAGGACGGGGCAGCCCCAGCATTTT
-	-	TRBV7-2	TRBJ2-1	CASSFLLGEVWGEQIF	TGTGCCAGCAGCTTCCTCTTGGGGGAGGTTTGGGGAGAGCAGATCTTC
-	-	TRBV7-2	TRBJ2-2	CASSLEGRVTGELFF	TGTGCCAGCAGCCTTGAGGGCAGGGTCACCGGGGAGCTGTTTTTT
TRBD2	-	TRBV20-1	TRBJ2-5	CSARLITAGPQGTQYF	TGCAGTGCTAGATTAATTACAGCGGGGCCCCAAGGGACCCAGTACTTC
TRBD2	-	TRBV5-1	TRBJ2-3	CASSPRGGTDTQYF	TGCGCCAGCAGCCCCCGGGGGGGCACAGATACGCAGTATTTT
-	-	TRBV7-9	TRBJ2-2	CASSTRQDTGELFF	TGTGCCAGCAGCACCAGACAGGACACCGGGGAGCTGTTTTTT
TRBD1	few	TRBV10-1	TRBJ2-2	CASRNRDRVTGELFF	TGCGCCAGCAGGAACCGGGACAGGGTGACCGGGGAGCTGTTTTTT
-	few	TRBV27	TRBJ2-2	CASSYRAGELFF	TGTGCCAGCAGTTACAGGGCCGGGGAGCTGTTTTTT
-	-	TRBV7-6	TRBJ2-1	CASSLGNYNEQFF	TGTGCCAGCAGCTTAGGAAATTACAATGAGCAGTTCTTC
-	-	TRBV20-1	TRBJ2-7	CSASRGPLEQYF	TGCAGTGCAAGTCGCGGGCCTCTCGAGCAGTACTTC
TRBD1	-	TRBV24-1	TRBJ2-2	CATSDSEGTGGSPGELFF	TGTGCCACCAGTGACTCAGAGGGGACAGGGGGGTCCCCCGGGGAGCTGTTTTTT
TRBD1	few	TRBV19	TRBJ1-6	CASSISGGGNSPLHF	TGTGCCAGTAGTATTTCAGGGGGCGGAAATTCACCCCTCCACTTT
-	-	TRBV15	TRBJ1-2	CATSRDGRSGYTF	TGTGCCACCAGCAGAGATGGCAGGTCCGGCTACACCTTC
-	-	TRBV28	TRBJ1-1	CAGSLRMNTEAFF	TGTGCCGGCAGTTTGAGGATGAACACTGAAGCTTTCTTT
-	-	TRBV2	TRBJ2-7	CASSEGAVYEQYF	TGTGCCAGCAGTGAGGGAGCCGTCTACGAGCAGTACTTC
-	-	TRBV7-9	TRBJ1-1	CASISGAAEAFF	TGTGCCAGCATCTCCGGAGCAGCTGAAGCTTTCTTT
TRBD1	-	TRBV6-5	TRBJ2-7	CASSYHQPTDRASYEQYF	TGTGCCAGCAGTTATCACCAACCTACCGACAGGGCGTCGTACGAGCAGTACTTC
-	-	TRBV18	TRBJ1-2	CASSSAEGTDGTF	TGTGCCAGCTCATCGGCTGAGGGGACGGATGGTACCTTC
-	-	TRBV20-1	TRBJ1-1	CSATKPGLGEAFF	TGCAGTGCGACCAAACCAGGGTTGGGTGAAGCTTTCTTT
TRBD1	-	TRBV7-8	TRBJ1-5	CASSLDRGFQPQHF	TGTGCCAGCAGCTTAGACAGGGGTTTTCAGCCCCAGCATTTT
TRBD1	few	TRBV27	TRBJ2-2	CASHPDRGRNGELFF	TGTGCCAGCCACCCCGACAGGGGGCGAAACGGGGAGCTGTTTTTT
-	-	TRBV6-2/TRBV6-3	TRBJ1-5	CASSAGIYGRINQPQHF	TGTGCCAGCAGCGCCGGAATCTATGGCCGGATCAATCAGCCCCAGCATTTT
-	few	TRBV7-6	TRBJ1-5	CASSLLGGFYSNQPQHF	TGTGCCAGCAGCTTACTAGGAGGATTCTATAGCAATCAGCCCCAGCATTTT
TRBD1	-	TRBV7-9	TRBJ1-1	CASSRGTANTEAFF	TGTGCCAGCAGCCGCGGGACAGCGAACACTGAAGCTTTCTTT
-	-	TRBV10-3	TRBJ1-1	CAISVGEATEAFF	TGTGCCATCAGTGTCGGGGAGGCCACTGAAGCTTTCTTT
-	-	TRBV6-5	TRBJ1-1	CASSYSMSYMNTEAFF	TGTGCCAGCAGTTACTCGATGTCCTACATGAACACTGAAGCTTTCTTT
-	few	TRBV20-1	TRBJ2-5	CSATDMVNQETQYF	TGCAGTGCAACCGACATGGTTAACCAAGAGACCCAGTACTTC
-	once	TRBV5-4	TRBJ2-5	CASSVRTEGETQYF	TGTGCCAGCAGTGTCCGGACAGAGGGAGAGACCCAGTACTTC
-	-	TRBV20-1	TRBJ1-1	CSASPSGRGFF	TGCAGTGCTAGTCCCTCAGGACGCGGTTTCTTT
-	-	TRBV20-1	TRBJ2-7	CSARVQAPSSYEQYF	TGCAGTGCTAGAGTGCAGGCCCCTAGCTCCTACGAGCAGTACTTC
-	few	TRBV12-3/TRBV12-4	TRBJ1-1	CASSLGRTLNTEAFF	TGTGCCAGCAGTTTAGGGAGGACCCTGAACACTGAAGCTTTCTTT
TRBD1	-	TRBV7-2	TRBJ1-1	CASRSSGTGARAFF	TGTGCCAGCAGATCCTCCGGGACAGGGGCTCGAGCTTTCTTT
-	few	TRBV20-1	TRBJ1-2	CSARVLGGNYGYTF	TGCAGTGCTAGGGTCTTGGGGGGTAACTATGGCTACACCTTC
TRBD2	-	TRBV5-1	TRBJ2-3	CASSPTGRGSTDTQYF	TGCGCCAGCAGCCCTACGGGGCGGGGGAGCACAGATACGCAGTATTTT
TRBD2	-	TRBV4-1	TRBJ2-5	CASSQAAGAGETQYF	TGCGCCAGCAGCCAAGCAGCGGGGGCGGGAGAGACCCAGTACTTC
TRBD2	once	TRBV6-2/TRBV6-3	TRBJ2-3	CASSFPAGGTDTQYF	TGTGCCAGCAGTTTCCCAGCGGGAGGCACAGATACGCAGTATTTT
TRBD2	few	TRBV18	TRBJ2-3	CASSPGLAGVDTQYF	TGTGCCAGCTCACCAGGACTAGCGGGGGTAGATACGCAGTATTTT
-	-	TRBV7-6	TRBJ2-7	CASSSGAHYEQYF	TGTGCCAGCAGCTCCGGGGCCCACTACGAGCAGTACTTC